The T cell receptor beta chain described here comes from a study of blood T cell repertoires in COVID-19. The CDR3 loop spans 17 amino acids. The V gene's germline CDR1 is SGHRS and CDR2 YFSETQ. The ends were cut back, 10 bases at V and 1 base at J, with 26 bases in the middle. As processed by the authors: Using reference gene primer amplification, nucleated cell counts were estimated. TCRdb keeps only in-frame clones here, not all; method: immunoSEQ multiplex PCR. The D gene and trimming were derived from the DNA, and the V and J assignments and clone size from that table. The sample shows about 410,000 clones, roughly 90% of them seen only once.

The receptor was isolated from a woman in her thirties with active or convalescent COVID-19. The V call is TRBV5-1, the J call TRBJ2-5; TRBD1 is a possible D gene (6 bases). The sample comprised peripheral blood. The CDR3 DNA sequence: TGCGCCTGCGCGAAGACGGGGACACTAAGCCTCCAAGAGACCCAGTACTTC. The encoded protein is CACAKTGTLSLQETQYF.